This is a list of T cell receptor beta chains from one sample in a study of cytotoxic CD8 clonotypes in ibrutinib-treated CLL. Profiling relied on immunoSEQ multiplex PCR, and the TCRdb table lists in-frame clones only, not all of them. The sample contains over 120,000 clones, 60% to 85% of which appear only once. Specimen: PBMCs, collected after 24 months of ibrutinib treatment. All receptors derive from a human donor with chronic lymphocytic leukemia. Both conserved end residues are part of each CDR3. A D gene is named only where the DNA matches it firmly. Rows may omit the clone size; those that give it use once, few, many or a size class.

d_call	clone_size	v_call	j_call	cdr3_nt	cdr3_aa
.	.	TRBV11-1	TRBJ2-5	TGTGCCAGCAGCTTAGCTGGTGGAGGTTTCAGCCAAGAGACCCAGTACTTC	CASSLAGGGFSQETQYF
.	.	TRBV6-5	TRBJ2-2	TGTGCCAGCAGTCCCCCGGGATTAGCTCCCGGGGAGCTGTTTTTT	CASSPPGLAPGELFF
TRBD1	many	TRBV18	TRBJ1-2	TGTGCCAGCTCACCGGGACAGGGACCCTATGGCTACACCTTC	CASSPGQGPYGYTF
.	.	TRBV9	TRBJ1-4	TGTGCCAGCAGCCCGGGACAATCCCGACCCACGGGTGAAAAACTGTTTTTT	CASSPGQSRPTGEKLFF
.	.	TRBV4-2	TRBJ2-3	TGTGCCAGCAGCCAGTTAGGGGATACGCAGTATTTT	CASSQLGDTQYF
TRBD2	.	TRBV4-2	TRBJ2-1	TGTGCCAGCAGCCAGGGACTAGCGGGAGTTAATGAGCAGTTCTTC	CASSQGLAGVNEQFF
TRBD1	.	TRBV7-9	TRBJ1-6	TGTGCCAGCAGCTTAGCCGGGACAGGGGGAATCAATTCACCCCTCCACTTT	CASSLAGTGGINSPLHF
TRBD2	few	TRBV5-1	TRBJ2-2	TGCGCCAGCAGCCCGGGACTAGCGGACACCGGGGAGCTGTTTTTT	CASSPGLADTGELFF
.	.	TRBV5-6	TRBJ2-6	TGTGCCAGCAGCTTGGAGTCGGGGGTGGCTGGGGCCAACGTCCTGACTTTC	CASSLESGVAGANVLTF
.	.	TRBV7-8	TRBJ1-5	TGTGCCAGCAGCATAAACAGCAATCAGCCCCAGCATTTT	CASSINSNQPQHF
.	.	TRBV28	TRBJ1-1	TGTGCCAGCAGTTTATACGTGCCGAACACTGAAGCTTTCTTT	CASSLYVPNTEAFF
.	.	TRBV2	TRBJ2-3	TGTGCCAGCAGTGTGGGTAGCAGGACTCTCACGCAGTATTTT	CASSVGSRTLTQYF
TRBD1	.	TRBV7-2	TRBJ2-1	TGTGCCAGCAGCCCCCGGACAGGATACAATGAGCAGTTCTTC	CASSPRTGYNEQFF
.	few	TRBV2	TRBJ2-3	TGTGCCAGCAGTGACCACCTCTCAGATACGCAGTATTTT	CASSDHLSDTQYF
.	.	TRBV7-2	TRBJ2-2	TGTGCCAGCAGCTCCCGCGGGGCCGGGGAGCTGTTTTTT	CASSSRGAGELFF
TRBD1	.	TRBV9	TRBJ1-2	TGTGCCAGCAGCCAGGGGGTGGGTGGCTACACCTTC	CASSQGVGGYTF
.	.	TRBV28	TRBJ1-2	TGTGCCAGCAGTTTCCGGATCGGAGGCTACACCTTC	CASSFRIGGYTF
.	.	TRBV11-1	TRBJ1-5	TGTGCCAGCAGCTTGGGACTTCGTCAGCCCCAGCATTTT	CASSLGLRQPQHF
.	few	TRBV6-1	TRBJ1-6	TGTGCCAGCGGCAGGGTCTCCTATAATTCACCCCTCCACTTT	CASGRVSYNSPLHF
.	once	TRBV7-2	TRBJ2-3	TGTGCCAGCAGCTTAGCGCGTCGAGTTGATACGCAGTATTTT	CASSLARRVDTQYF
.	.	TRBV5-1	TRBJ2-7	TGCGCCAGCAGCTTGGCCCCGGGTACCTACGAGCAGTACTTC	CASSLAPGTYEQYF
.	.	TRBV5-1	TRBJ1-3	TGCGCCAGCAGACCGAGCTCTGGAAACACCATATATTTT	CASRPSSGNTIYF
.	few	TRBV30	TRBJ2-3	TGTGCCTGGAGTGTAAATCTGTCGCCCCTCACAGATACGCAGTATTTT	CAWSVNLSPLTDTQYF
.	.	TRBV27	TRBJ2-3	TGTGCCCTAGGGGTCCCTCGGCCCCCCACAGATACGCAGTATTTT	CALGVPRPPTDTQYF
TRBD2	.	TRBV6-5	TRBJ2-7	TGTGCCAGCACGACTAGCGGGGGCCCCTACGAGCAGTACTTC	CASTTSGGPYEQYF
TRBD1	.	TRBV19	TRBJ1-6	TGTGCCAGTAGTATTCTCTCGACAGGGAGCTATAATTCACCCCTCCACTTT	CASSILSTGSYNSPLHF
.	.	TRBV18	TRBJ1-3	TGTGCCAGCTCAACAGACACCGACACCATATATTTT	CASSTDTDTIYF
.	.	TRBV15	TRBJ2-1	TGTGCCACCAGCGAACCCCCAGGGGCCTGGGACAATGAGCAGTTCTTC	CATSEPPGAWDNEQFF
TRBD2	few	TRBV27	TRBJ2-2	TGTGCCAGCAGCGTGGCGGGGGCCGGGGAGCTGTTTTTT	CASSVAGAGELFF